This T cell receptor beta chain was recovered during a study of T cell responses to AZD1222 COVID-19 vaccine. Study-wide findings and caveats: Unmutated regions of variants are reportedly targeted by nearly half of spike-specific TCRs. The peak T cell response came first, and repertoires were sampled only after it. Along spike, vaccine-associated CD4 TCRs were found throughout, with dominance at 160-218 and 743-854.

Produced via immunoSEQ multiplex PCR; TCRdb's table is partial and in-frame only. The top ten hold approximately 3% of the sample, which has 110,000 to 150,000 clones, 91% seen once. A note on this clone: The antigen remains undetermined.

The specimen comprised peripheral blood, sampled on day 0 of AZD1222 vaccination. The clonotype was recovered from an adult in good health.

The CDR3 loop reads CASSQVVLAQAFF. CDR3 DNA: TGTGCCAGCAGCCAAGTAGTCCTGGCCCAAGCTTTCTTT. V is TRBV3-1 (or the pseudogene TRBV3-2) and J is TRBJ1-1; D is unclear. The length of the CDR3 is 13 residues. Germline CDR1 and CDR2: LGHDT and YNNKEL (reference sequence). Deletions cut 1 base from V and 9 bases from J, with 12 bases between.